The entry below describes one T cell receptor (beta chain). Its antigen is currently unknown. The data originate from a study of cytomegalovirus exposure and HLA in healthy donors. Primers included in the PCR were 60 Vbeta and 13 Jbeta primers. Data came from immunoSEQ multiplex PCR; TCRdb stores just in-frame clones and leaves some out. The repertoire holds around 130,000 clones, with around 83% as singletons. Germline-derived CDR1 and CDR2 are GTSNPN and SVGIG (reference sequence). The CDR3 has 12 amino acids. Trimming took off 1 base at V and 9 bases at J, with 10 bases between the two ends. Study-wide findings and caveats: An analysis that came later showed most CMV-associated TCR beta chains appearing HLA-restricted. TRBV6-2, TRBV6-3 and some other V segments were unresolvable in 87-base-pair reads. In most subjects, TCR beta sequences reportedly gave accurate predictions of HLA-A and HLA-B alleles.

The receptor's source is a young woman in good health and CMV-seropositive. The chain combines TRBV30 with TRBJ1-5, with D perhaps matching TRBD1 (6 bases). Sequencing was done on a sample of PBMCs. The CDR3 is CAWSDQGLPQHF. In nucleotides, the CDR3 is TGTGCCTGGAGTGACCAGGGGTTGCCCCAGCATTTT.